Below are 10 T cell receptor beta chains sequenced from a single sample in a study of T cells in Graves' hyperthyroidism and ophthalmopathy. Amplification of TCR beta CDR3 regions was performed using RNA transcripts as template. The HTBI primer set was used in a first-round RT-PCR of the TCR CDR3. TCRdb used MiXCR to reprocess the multiplex PCR reads, holding one entry per CDR3 protein. The sample holds hundreds of thousands of distinct CDR3 sequences; around 15% are singletons and the top ten take around an eighth. Sequenced sample: blood. These receptors were obtained from a woman aged 50 to 60 with Graves' ophthalmopathy.

In its sample, this clonotype was seen many times. The chain carries TRBV20-1 and TRBJ2-3; 8 bases fit TRBD2. The CDR3 covers 15 residues. V trimming: 4 bases; J trimming: 5 bases; junction bases outside the gene matches: 11. Germline lookup yields CDR1 DFQATT and CDR2 SNEGSKA (reference sequence). As DNA, the CDR3 is TGCAGTGCTACCGTCAGCGGGAGAGTTGAAGATACGCAGTATTTT. Translated: CSATVSGRVEDTQYF.

Notes on this clonotype: This sequence may be a read error, since a much larger clone differs from it by one base. The V gene is TRBV6-1, the J gene TRBJ2-2, with D perhaps matching TRBD1 or TRBD2 (5 bases each). In germline, CDR1 is MNHNS, CDR2 SASEGT. CDR3 size: 15 residues. Trimming took 7 bases from V and 3 from J, leaving 15 bases between them. Written as DNA, the CDR3 is TGTGCCAGCAACGGGGACCGGGCCTACACCGGGGAGCTGTTTTTT. Protein sequence: CASNGDRAYTGELFF.

The sample holds many counts of this clonotype. This rearrangement joins TRBV6-2 or TRBV6-3 to TRBJ1-1, with D perhaps matching TRBD1 (6 bases). Looked up from germline, CDR1 is MNHEY and CDR2 is SVGEGT. V lost 0 bases and J lost 4, with 15 bases in between. This CDR3 contains 16 residues. CDR3 amino acids: CASSYSRTVIGTEAFF. As DNA, the CDR3 is TGTGCCAGCAGTTACTCTCGGACAGTTATCGGCACTGAAGCTTTCTTT.

The rearrangement links TRBV19 to TRBJ1-1; TRBD1 agrees at 8 bases. Germline CDR1 is LNHDA and CDR2 is SQIVND (reference sequence). This CDR3 is 13 amino acids long. The ends lost 6 bases at V and 7 bases at J; junction bases unmatched: 7. The CDR3 loop is CASRIRTGIEAFF. CDR3 nucleotide sequence: TGTGCCAGTAGAATCAGGACAGGGATTGAAGCTTTCTTT.

This clonotype was found a few times. CDR3 bases: TGTGCCAGCAGCTTAAATCGACAGGGGGCAGGAAACACCATATATTTT. Translating gives CASSLNRQGAGNTIYF. This rearrangement joins TRBV7-3 to TRBJ1-3; 10 bases agree with TRBD1. The CDR3 runs to 16 residues. Losses at the gene ends were 1 base for V and 4 bases for J; bases not matched to a gene: 4. Germline CDR1 SGHTA, CDR2 FQGTGA.

This clonotype was observed at least ten times. The gene calls are TRBV30 and TRBJ2-7; 7 nucleotides line up with TRBD2. Germline V gene lookup returns CDR1 GTSNPN and CDR2 SVGIG (reference sequence). The CDR3 length is 11 residues. CDR3: CSGGRVGEQYF. The CDR3 nucleotides read TGTTCGGGGGGTCGGGTCGGGGAGCAGTACTTC.

This clonotype was seen repeatedly, ten times or more. The chain is built from TRBV6-2 or TRBV6-3 and TRBJ1-5; unclear D gene. The CDR3 runs 17 residues. Germline V gene lookup returns CDR1 MNHEY and CDR2 SVGEGT. Trimming stripped 1 base from V and 2 bases from J, with 15 bases between. CDR3 sequence reads: CASSYYPRHAGNQPQHF. Written as DNA, the CDR3 is TGTGCCAGCAGTTACTACCCCCGACACGCCGGCAATCAGCCCCAGCATTTT.

This clonotype turned up a few times. This chain uses TRBV10-3 with TRBJ1-1; 9 positions agree with TRBD1. The junction had 9 bases not matched to a gene; V was cut back by 6 bases and J by 4 bases. This CDR3 is 15 amino acids long. Per the germline V gene, CDR1 is ENHRY and CDR2 is SYGVKD. The CDR3 DNA follows: TGTGCCATCAGCGAACAGGGGGCGCAAGGCACTGAAGCTTTCTTT. It encodes CAISEQGAQGTEAFF.

The rearrangement joins TRBV11-2 to TRBJ2-7, with 7 bases fitting TRBD1. J gave up 4 bases and V 5 bases, and 11 bases lay outside the gene matches. The CDR3 loop spans 15 amino acids. From germline, CDR1 is SGHAT and CDR2 FQNNGV. In DNA, the CDR3 is TGTGCCAGCAGCCCCCTGGGACAGAGAATGTACGAGCAGTACTTC. It specifies CASSPLGQRMYEQYF.

This clonotype has ten or more counts. The chain links TRBV6-2 or TRBV6-3 to TRBJ1-1; D unresolved. V lost 3 bases, J lost 0 bases, and 8 bases lay in between. This CDR3 has 14 residues. Germline V lookup: CDR1 MNHEY, CDR2 SVGEGT. The CDR3 DNA follows: TGTGCCAGCAGTTATAGGGTCATGAACACTGAAGCTTTCTTT. Protein sequence: CASSYRVMNTEAFF.